Below are 9 T cell receptor beta chains sequenced from a single sample in a study of T cell changes during pregnancy in multiple sclerosis. Method: immunoSEQ multiplex PCR; TCRdb's copy keeps in-frame clones and lacks some. The table has roughly 80,000 clones, about 92% seen once. This sample comprised peripheral blood, obtained before pregnancy. The source of these receptors is a female donor with multiple sclerosis, enrolled in a pregnancy study.

The chain links TRBV4-3 to TRBJ1-3; D may be TRBD1 (5 bases). V lost 4 bases to trimming and J lost 0 bases, with 10 bases between them. Germline CDR1 reads LGHNA; CDR2 reads YSLEER. The CDR3 loop spans 15 amino acids. The DNA for the CDR3 is TGCGCCAGCAGCCTGGACACCAGCTCTGGAAACACCATATATTTT. Translating gives CASSLDTSSGNTIYF.

The CDR3 reads CASSRTAADTQYF. Written as DNA, the CDR3 is TGTGCCAGCAGCCGCACAGCCGCAGATACGCAGTATTTT. The chain uses TRBV11-3 and TRBJ2-3; D gene unclear. Germline V gene data show CDR1 as SGHNT and CDR2 as YENEEA. Trimming pared 5 bases from V and 4 bases from J, leaving 10 bases between. The CDR3 runs to 13 residues. Combining the CDR3 with reference TRBV11-3 and TRBJ2-3 gives the whole variable domain EAGVVQSPRYKIIEKKQPVAFWCNPISGHNTLYWYLQNLGQGPELLIRYENEEAVDDSQLPKDRFSAERLKGVDSTLKIQPAELGDSAVYLCASSRTAADTQYFGPGTRLTVL.

The rearrangement uses TRBV7-9 and TRBJ1-5; D may be TRBD1 (5 bases). Trimming cost V 5 bases and J 0 bases, with 11 bases left between them. Germline CDR1 is SEHNR and CDR2 is FQNEAQ (reference sequence). The CDR3 runs 15 residues. The CDR3 bases are TGTGCCAGCAGCCTAGGGGACTCTAGCAATCAGCCCCAGCATTTT. Its protein is CASSLGDSSNQPQHF.

The chain carries TRBV7-2 and TRBJ2-3; weak D call: TRBD1 (6 bases). The germline V and J ends were trimmed by 1 base and 2 bases, with 13 bases remaining between them. CDR1 is SGHTA and CDR2 is FQGNSA in the germline V gene. This CDR3 region has 16 residues. CDR3 in amino acids: CASSLGGPGLTDTQYF. The DNA of the CDR3 is TGTGCCAGCAGCTTAGGGGGGCCCGGCCTCACAGATACGCAGTATTTT.

The chain links TRBV4-1 to TRBJ1-2; 7 bases match TRBD1. Losses at the gene ends were 1 base for V and 0 bases for J; bases not matched to a gene: 5. This CDR3 contains 16 residues. Germline CDR1 and CDR2: MGHRA and YSYEKL. CDR3 amino acids: CASSQARGQPNYGYTF. Written as DNA, the CDR3 is TGCGCCAGCAGCCAAGCAAGGGGACAGCCTAACTATGGCTACACCTTC.

The rearrangement links TRBV7-3 to TRBJ2-6, with D possibly TRBD2 on 5 matching bases. This CDR3 has 16 amino acids. Germline CDR1 reads SGHTA; CDR2 reads FQGTGA. V was pared by 1 base and J by 0 bases, with 7 bases between. The CDR3 nucleotides are TGTGCCAGCAGCTTAAAGCGGTCCTCTGGGGCCAACGTCCTGACTTTC. Translated: CASSLKRSSGANVLTF.

The rearrangement uses TRBV15 and TRBJ2-1, with TRBD2 as a possible D gene (6 bases). V shed 0 bases and J shed 9 bases, with 12 bases lying between them. The CDR3 extends over 14 amino acids. CDR1 and CDR2 from the germline V gene are LNHNV and YYDKDF (reference sequence). The CDR3 loop reads CATSRDRGLSEQFF. CDR3 bases: TGTGCCACCAGCAGAGATAGGGGACTCAGTGAGCAGTTCTTC.

The V gene is TRBV9, the J gene TRBJ1-1, with D perhaps matching TRBD1 (5 bases). Trimming cost V 0 bases and J 3 bases, with 6 bases left between them. CDR3 length: 13 residues. From germline, CDR1 is SGDLS and CDR2 YYNGEE. The CDR3 sequence: CASSVAGYTEAFF. The CDR3 DNA sequence: TGTGCCAGCAGCGTAGCAGGGTACACTGAAGCTTTCTTT.

This clone was seen only a few times. The rearrangement links TRBV10-1 to TRBJ1-2; D is ambiguous. The CDR3 has 14 amino acids. The germline V and J ends were trimmed by 6 bases and 4 bases, with 15 bases remaining between them. CDR1 and CDR2 from the germline V gene are WNHNN and SYGVQD (reference sequence). As DNA, the CDR3 is TGCGCCAGCAGCACCTTTCGGGTTGGCTATGGCTACACCTTC. It encodes CASSTFRVGYGYTF.